The T cell receptor (beta chain) under discussion was sequenced for a study of blood T cell repertoires in COVID-19. Study background: Donors in the United States, Italy and Spain gave samples during acute or convalescent COVID-19. T cells, B-cell-depleted T cells, or PBMCs provided the cDNA or gDNA that served as material.

Trimming cost V 6 bases and J 7 bases, with 12 bases left between them. Germline-derived CDR1 and CDR2 are SNHLY and FYNNEI. This CDR3 region has 13 residues. Per the original methods: Reference gene primer amplification yielded estimated nucleated cell counts. Using immunoSEQ multiplex PCR, the repertoire was profiled, and TCRdb retains in-frame clones only, with some absent. That table supplies the V and J calls and clone size; D and trimming were determined from the DNA. The sample has 450,000 or so clones, around 90% seen once; the top ten hold approximately 0.92%. Patients of the Seattle cohort, enrolled during active infection, were followed longitudinally.

This receptor was identified in a man aged 18 to 29 with COVID-19, enrolled during active disease. V is TRBV2 and J is TRBJ2-2, with D perhaps TRBD1 (6 bases). Specimen: peripheral blood. The CDR3 sequence: CASRWTVFGELFF. CDR3 nucleotides: TGTGCCAGCAGATGGACAGTCTTCGGGGAGCTGTTTTTT.